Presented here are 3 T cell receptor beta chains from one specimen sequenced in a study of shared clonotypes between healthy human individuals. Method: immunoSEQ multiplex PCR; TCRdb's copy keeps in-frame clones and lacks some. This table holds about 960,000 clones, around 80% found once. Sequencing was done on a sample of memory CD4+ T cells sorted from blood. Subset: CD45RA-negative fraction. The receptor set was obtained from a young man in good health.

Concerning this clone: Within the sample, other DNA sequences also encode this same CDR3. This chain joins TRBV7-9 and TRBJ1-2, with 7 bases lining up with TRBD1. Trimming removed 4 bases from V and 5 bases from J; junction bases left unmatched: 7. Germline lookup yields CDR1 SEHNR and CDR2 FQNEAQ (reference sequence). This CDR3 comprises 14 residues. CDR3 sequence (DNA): TGTGCCAGCAGCTCAGAAACAGGGGTATATGGCTACACCTTC. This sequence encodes CASSSETGVYGYTF.

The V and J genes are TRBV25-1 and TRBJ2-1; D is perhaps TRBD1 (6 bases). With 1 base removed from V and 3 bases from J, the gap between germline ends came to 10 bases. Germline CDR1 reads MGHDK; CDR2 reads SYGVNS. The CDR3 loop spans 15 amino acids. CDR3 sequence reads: CASSEFRGGYNEQFF. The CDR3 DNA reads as TGTGCCAGCAGTGAATTCAGGGGTGGCTACAATGAGCAGTTCTTC.

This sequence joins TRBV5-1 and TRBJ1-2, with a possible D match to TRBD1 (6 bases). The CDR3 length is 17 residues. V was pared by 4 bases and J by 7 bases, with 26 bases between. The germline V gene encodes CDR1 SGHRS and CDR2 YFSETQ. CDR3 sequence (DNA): TGCGCCAGCAGCGACCCCGCGGGGGGCTCTGCGGAAATTGGCTACACCTTC. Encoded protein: CASSDPAGGSAEIGYTF.